The next 9 T cell receptor beta chains were all read from a single sample in a study of early T cells in non-severe SARS-CoV-2 infection. TCRdb passed the 5' RACE reads through MiXCR, listing each CDR3 protein once. The sample lists around 40,000 distinct CDR3 sequences, roughly 6% seen once, with under 7.5% in the top ten. The sequencing input was whole blood. The receptor source for this set is an adult who was a healthcare worker with PCR-confirmed SARS-CoV-2 infection or an uninfected control (not recorded which).

This clonotype was counted at least ten times. The V gene is TRBV15, the J gene TRBJ2-2; no firm D call. The germline gives CDR1 LNHNV, CDR2 YYDKDF (reference sequence). CDR3 length: 17 residues. The V and J ends lost 0 bases and 0 bases respectively, with 11 bases between them. CDR3 residues: CATSRDGVAANTGELFF. The CDR3 DNA reads as TGTGCCACCAGCAGAGATGGAGTGGCCGCGAACACCGGGGAGCTGTTTTTT.

The CDR3 spells CASNMDTAYEQYF. The CDR3 coding sequence is TGTGCCAGCAATATGGACACGGCCTACGAGCAGTACTTC. V usage is TRBV6-6 and J usage is TRBJ2-7; tentatively, D is TRBD1 (5 bases). The CDR3 spans 13 residues. Trimming left V 7 bases short and J 2 bases short, with 12 bases between. The germline gives CDR1 MNHNY, CDR2 SVGAGI (reference sequence).

This clonotype appeared many times. CDR3 DNA: TGTGCCAGCAGTCTCCACAGGGATTCACCCCTCCACTTT. It is translated as CASSLHRDSPLHF. The chain links TRBV27 to TRBJ1-6; D perhaps matches TRBD1 (6 bases). V shed 5 bases and J shed 8 bases, with 10 bases lying between them. Germline CDR1 and CDR2: MNHEY and SMNVEV (reference sequence). The CDR3 has 13 residues.

This clonotype has more than one count but fewer than ten. This chain uses TRBV15 with TRBJ2-3; D gene ambiguous. This CDR3 is built from 12 residues. The germline V and J ends were trimmed by 1 base and 5 bases, with 4 bases remaining between them. CDR1 and CDR2 (germline): LNHNV, YYDKDF (reference sequence). The CDR3 nucleotides read TGTGCCACCAGCAGAGGCATAGATACGCAGTATTTT. It yields the protein CATSRGIDTQYF.

This clonotype appeared many times. V usage is TRBV5-1 and J usage is TRBJ2-1; 8 nucleotides line up with TRBD2. The CDR3 is 15 residues long. V lost 1 base to trimming and J lost 6 bases; unmatched junction nucleotides: 6. Germline V gene sequence: CDR1 SGHRS, CDR2 YFSETQ. The CDR3 nucleotides read TGCGCCAGCAGCTTGTTCGCGGGAGGTCGCAATGAGCAGTTCTTC. Its translation: CASSLFAGGRNEQFF.

This clonotype appeared a few times. The J gene is TRBJ2-1, the V gene TRBV10-1; D gene uncertain. V lost 2 bases and J 3 bases, leaving 8 bases between the germline ends. Germline CDR1 is WNHNN and CDR2 is SYGVQD (reference sequence). This CDR3 region has 14 residues. This chain's CDR3 is CASSEDSFYNEQFF. The DNA for the CDR3 is TGCGCCAGCAGTGAGGACTCTTTCTACAATGAGCAGTTCTTC.

This clonotype turned up a few times. This chain joins TRBV4-3 and TRBJ2-1; TRBD2 matches at 8 bases. Germline trimming cut 0 bases from V and 4 bases from J; bases unmatched to any gene: 8. This CDR3 contains 17 residues. Germline V gives CDR1 LGHNA, CDR2 YSLEER. The CDR3 DNA reads as TGCGCCAGCAGCCAAGATCCCTGGGCTAGCGGGTACAATGAGCAGTTCTTC. It translates to CASSQDPWASGYNEQFF.

This clonotype was seen more than once but under ten times. The V and J genes are TRBV9 and TRBJ1-1; D not certain. CDR3 length: 17 residues. Trimming cost V 7 bases and J 5 bases, with 27 bases left between them. Germline V CDR1 and CDR2: SGDLS, YYNGEE. The CDR3 bases are TGTGCCAGCTCTATTGGCCCAGCCGGAGACCCGAGAACTGAAGCTTTCTTT. Protein product: CASSIGPAGDPRTEAFF.

This clonotype turned up a few times. The gene calls are TRBV28 and TRBJ2-1, with 8 bases aligning to TRBD2. The V gene end was trimmed by 7 bases and the J gene end by 9 bases; junction bases not matched to a gene: 11. CDR3 length: 14 amino acids. Germline-derived CDR1 and CDR2 are MDHEN and SYDVKM. CDR3 sequence (DNA): TGTGCCAGCAATTCCGGGACTAGATCTGGTGAGCAGTTCTTC. It yields the protein CASNSGTRSGEQFF.